Included here is one TCR beta chain sequence, with context. Its cognate antigen is unknown. The sample originates from a study of cytomegalovirus exposure and HLA in healthy donors. Study-wide context: Researchers found that just over 80% of some 400 genotyped donors fell within the Caucasian-associated ancestry cluster.

The germline CDR1 and CDR2 sequences are SGHDT and YYEEEE. This CDR3 has 15 residues. V was clipped by 1 base and J by 4 bases; unmatched bases: 4. PCR employed 60 Vbeta and 13 Jbeta primers. Repertoires were generated with immunoSEQ multiplex PCR, while TCRdb's copy carries only in-frame clones and drops some. The sample has 180,000 or so clones; roughly 70% are singletons. Study results and limitations: Association of 16,951 TCR beta sequences with HLA alleles was found at 0.05 false discovery rate in a later analysis. In a later analysis, donors in an Asian-associated ancestry cluster reportedly had fewer N-insertions in productive TCRs than the cohort mean.

The rearrangement links TRBV5-6 to TRBJ2-3; 9 bases line up with TRBD1. The sample comprised PBMCs. This TCR was recovered from a male donor in good health and CMV-seronegative. For the CDR3, the DNA is TGTGCCAGCAGCTTGTTGGGACAGGGTGCAGATACGCAGTATTTT. As protein: CASSLLGQGADTQYF. The whole variable domain, filled in from reference TRBV5-6 and TRBJ2-3, reads DAGVTQSPTHLIKTRGQQVTLRCSPKSGHDTVSWYQQALGQGPQFIFQYYEEEERQRGNFPDRFSGHQFPNYSSELNVNALLLGDSALYLCASSLLGQGADTQYFGPGTRLTVL.